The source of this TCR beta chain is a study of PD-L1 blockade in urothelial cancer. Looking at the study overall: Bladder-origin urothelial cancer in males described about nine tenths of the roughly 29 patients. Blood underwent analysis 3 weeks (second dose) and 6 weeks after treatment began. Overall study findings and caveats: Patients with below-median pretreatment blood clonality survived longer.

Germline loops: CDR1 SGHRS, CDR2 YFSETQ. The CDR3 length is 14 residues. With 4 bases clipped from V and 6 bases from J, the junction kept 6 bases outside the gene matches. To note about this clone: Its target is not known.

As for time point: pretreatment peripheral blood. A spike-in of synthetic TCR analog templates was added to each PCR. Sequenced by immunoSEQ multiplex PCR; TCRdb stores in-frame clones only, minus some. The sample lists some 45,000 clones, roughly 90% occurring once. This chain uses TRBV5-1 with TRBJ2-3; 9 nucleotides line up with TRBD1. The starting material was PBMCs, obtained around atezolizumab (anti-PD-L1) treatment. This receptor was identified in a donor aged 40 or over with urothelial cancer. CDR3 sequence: CASSRDRAGDTQYF. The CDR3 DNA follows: TGCGCCAGCAGCAGGGACAGGGCTGGGGATACGCAGTATTTT.